This T cell receptor beta chain originates from a study of response to subunit inactivated influenza vaccine. In TCRdb, the RT-PCR reads were re-called with MiXCR into one record per CDR3 protein. The sample yields some 550,000 distinct CDR3 sequences, less than 25% seen once. This clonotype was seen a handful of times. Deletions cut 1 base from V and 1 base from J, with 13 bases between. The CDR3 totals 16 residues. The germline CDR1 and CDR2 sequences are SGHVS and FNYEAQ. This sample was also put to use in a study of T cells expressing NK-cell markers. From that paper: Generation of TCR beta cDNA was performed by 5'RACE template switching incorporating UMIs.

The sequences come from CD4+ T cells sorted from PBMCs, collected roughly 12 days after vaccination. V gene TRBV7-6 combines with J gene TRBJ2-5; no clear D gene. The sequence derives from a man aged 45-60 years who received an inactivated influenza vaccine. The CDR3 bases are TGTGCCAGCAGCTTAGAAGTGCAGTCCGCCCAAGAGACCCAGTACTTC. It encodes CASSLEVQSAQETQYF.